The 23 T cell receptor beta chains below were found in one sample sequenced in a study of cytomegalovirus exposure and HLA in healthy donors. Vbeta (60) and Jbeta (13) primers were used in the PCR. Repertoires were generated with immunoSEQ multiplex PCR, while TCRdb's copy carries only in-frame clones and drops some. Of approximately 190,000 clones listed, approximately 77% were seen once; the top ten hold roughly 3.1%. Sequences were obtained from PBMCs. These receptors all come from a man between 40 and 49 years old in good health and CMV-seropositive.

V and J are TRBV11-2 and TRBJ2-7; 10 bases map to TRBD1. The CDR3 is made up of 17 amino acids. The V gene end was trimmed by 1 base and the J gene end by 3 bases; junction bases not matched to a gene: 9. CDR1 is SGHAT and CDR2 is FQNNGV in the germline V gene. CDR3 amino acids: CASSLARGTGDLYEQYF. The CDR3, as DNA: TGTGCCAGCAGCTTAGCCCGGGGGACAGGGGACCTCTACGAGCAGTACTTC.

The chain recombines TRBV4-2 with TRBJ1-1; D ambiguous. Deletions cut 5 bases from V and 4 bases from J, with 20 bases between. The CDR3 totals 16 residues. In germline, CDR1 is LGHNA, CDR2 YNFKEQ. CDR3 sequence reads: CASSTRTDPSGTEAFF. The CDR3 nucleotides read TGTGCCAGCAGCACCCGGACCGACCCGAGCGGCACTGAAGCTTTCTTT.

The CDR3 here is CASSLDLAGGGYLTDTQYF. The CDR3 DNA reads as TGTGCCAGCAGCTTGGATCTAGCGGGAGGGGGGTACCTCACAGATACGCAGTATTTT. The chain employs TRBV5-4 and TRBJ2-3; TRBD2 matches at 12 bases. V lost 0 bases and J lost 2; bases outside the gene matches: 10. CDR1 is SGHNT, CDR2 YYREEE, per germline (reference sequence). CDR3 length equals 19 residues. Looking up the rest from reference TRBV5-4 and TRBJ2-3 gives the full variable domain: ETGVTQSPTHLIKTRGQQVTLRCSSQSGHNTVSWYQQALGQGPQFIFQYYREEENGRGNFPPRFSGLQFPNYSSELNVNALELDDSALYLCASSLDLAGGGYLTDTQYFGPGTRLTVL.

In its sample, this clone was seen once. The chain joins TRBV7-9 to TRBJ2-1; 8 bases are shared with TRBD2. CDR1 is SEHNR, CDR2 FQNEAQ, per germline (reference sequence). Losses at the gene ends were 5 bases for V and 9 bases for J; bases not matched to a gene: 15. There are 16 residues in the CDR3. The CDR3 reads CASSGSGTRPLGEQFF. DNA of the CDR3: TGTGCCAGCAGCGGATCCGGGACTAGACCCTTGGGTGAGCAGTTCTTC.

The CDR3 region is CASSGSGGLLQETQYF. DNA of the CDR3: TGCGCCAGCAGCGGTAGCGGGGGACTACTCCAAGAGACCCAGTACTTC. This chain uses TRBV5-1 with TRBJ2-5; 9 bases line up with TRBD2. CDR1 and CDR2 (germline): SGHRS, YFSETQ. Losses at the gene ends were 4 bases for V and 1 base for J; bases not matched to a gene: 8. The CDR3 extends over 16 amino acids.

The chain recombines TRBV5-4 with TRBJ2-1, with 8 bases aligning to TRBD1. Trimming at V came to 5 bases and at J to 0 bases, leaving 7 bases not matched to a gene. CDR3 length: 16 amino acids. Germline V gene data show CDR1 as SGHNT and CDR2 as YYREEE (reference sequence). CDR3 protein: CASRPDRGSSYNEQFF. In DNA, the CDR3 is TGTGCCAGCAGACCCGACAGGGGTAGCTCCTACAATGAGCAGTTCTTC.

The chain links TRBV18 to TRBJ1-1, with D unclear. Germline V gives CDR1 KGHSH, CDR2 LQKENI. CDR3 length equals 14 residues. With 3 bases removed from V and 3 bases from J, the gap between germline ends came to 11 bases. Here the CDR3 DNA reads TGTGCCAGCTCACCGTACGAGAGGGACACTGAAGCTTTCTTT. Protein: CASSPYERDTEAFF. The complete variable domain, with remaining parts taken from reference TRBV18 and TRBJ1-1, reads NAGVMQNPRHLVRRRGQEARLRCSPMKGHSHVYWYRQLPEEGLKFMVYLQKENIIDESGMPKERFSAEFPKEGPSILRIQQVVRGDSAAYFCASSPYERDTEAFFGQGTRLTVV.

DNA of the CDR3: TGTGCCAGCAGCGAGGGACAGATGAACACTGAAGCTTTCTTT. It translates to CASSEGQMNTEAFF. The chain uses TRBV6-1 and TRBJ1-1; 7 bases fit TRBD1. Germline V gives CDR1 MNHNS, CDR2 SASEGT. This CDR3 has 14 residues. V shed 6 bases, J shed 0 bases, and the junction held 4 bases outside the gene matches.

This clone was seen more than once but under ten times. The chain carries TRBV15 and TRBJ2-2; TRBD2 aligns across 11 bases. Germline V gene data show CDR1 as LNHNV and CDR2 as YYDKDF (reference sequence). The V gene end was trimmed by 0 bases and the J gene end by 3 bases; junction bases not matched to a gene: 15. This CDR3 is built from 21 residues. The CDR3 DNA reads as TGTGCCACCAGCAGAGATTCGGCGACTAGCGGGATCTTTGGGGACACCGGGGAGCTGTTTTTT. Translated: CATSRDSATSGIFGDTGELFF.

This clone was seen only a few times. The chain couples TRBV5-4 to TRBJ1-2, with TRBD1 matching over 9 bases. J gave up 5 bases and V 2 bases, and 10 bases lay outside the gene matches. This CDR3 is 16 amino acids long. Germline values: CDR1 SGHNT, CDR2 YYREEE (reference sequence). The CDR3 loop reads CASSLGPQGAEYGYTF. DNA for the CDR3: TGTGCCAGCAGCTTAGGGCCACAGGGGGCTGAGTATGGCTACACCTTC.

This clone was seen more than once but under ten times. In nucleotides, the CDR3 is TGCGCCAGCAGCTCGGGACAGGGGATCACCGGGGAGCTGTTTTTT. This translates into CASSSGQGITGELFF. This sequence joins TRBV5-1 and TRBJ2-2, with TRBD1 matching 10 bases. This CDR3 region has 15 residues. With 3 bases clipped from V and 4 bases from J, the junction kept 3 bases outside the gene matches. Germline CDR1 is SGHRS and CDR2 is YFSETQ.

The chain carries TRBV2 and TRBJ2-7, with TRBD2 matching over 8 bases. J was trimmed by 3 bases and V by 4 bases; bases with no gene match: 8. This CDR3 has 15 amino acids. CDR1 is SNHLY and CDR2 is FYNNEI in the germline V gene. The chain's CDR3 is CASSGSGDRRYEQYF. CDR3 bases: TGTGCCAGCAGTGGTAGCGGGGATCGACGCTACGAGCAGTACTTC.

This clone was detected only a few times. This specimen includes other DNA sequences encoding the same CDR3. J is TRBJ2-7 and V is TRBV4-3, with 7 bases matching TRBD1. CDR1 is LGHNA and CDR2 is YSLEER in the germline V gene. This CDR3 is built from 16 residues. The trim removed 4 bases at V and 2 bases at J, leaving 11 bases unmatched. CDR3 region: CASSPPLDRITYEQYF. DNA of the CDR3: TGCGCCAGCAGCCCACCCTTGGACAGGATAACCTACGAGCAGTACTTC.

The chain combines TRBV4-1 with TRBJ2-1, with TRBD2 matching 13 bases. CDR3 length equals 15 residues. Germline V gene lookup returns CDR1 MGHRA and CDR2 YSYEKL. The V segment lost 5 bases and the J segment 7 bases; nucleotides outside the gene matches: 5. Written as DNA, the CDR3 is TGCGCCAGCAGCGAACGGACTAGCGGGAGAAATGAGCAGTTCTTC. Its translation: CASSERTSGRNEQFF.

The V and J genes are TRBV9 and TRBJ2-2, with D possibly being TRBD1 (6 bases). V was cut by 0 bases and J by 4 bases, with 10 bases left in between. Germline V gene lookup returns CDR1 SGDLS and CDR2 YYNGEE. The CDR3 sequence is 15 residues long. CDR3 protein: CASSVGVGGTGELFF. The CDR3 DNA is TGTGCCAGCAGCGTAGGGGTAGGGGGCACCGGGGAGCTGTTTTTT.

This sequence joins TRBV18 and TRBJ1-3; D is possibly TRBD1 (6 bases). Trimming took 4 bases from V and 4 from J, leaving 11 bases between them. Germline V gene sequence: CDR1 KGHSH, CDR2 LQKENI. The CDR3 spans 14 residues. CDR3: CASSQGTRGNTIYF. CDR3 nucleotide sequence: TGTGCCAGCTCACAGGGGACACGAGGAAACACCATATATTTT. Full variable domain (remainder filled in from reference TRBV18 and TRBJ1-3): NAGVMQNPRHLVRRRGQEARLRCSPMKGHSHVYWYRQLPEEGLKFMVYLQKENIIDESGMPKERFSAEFPKEGPSILRIQQVVRGDSAAYFCASSQGTRGNTIYFGEGSWLTVV.

The chain links TRBV28 to TRBJ1-3; tentatively, D is TRBD1 (6 bases). The germline V and J ends were trimmed by 3 bases and 4 bases, with 13 bases remaining between them. Germline V gives CDR1 MDHEN, CDR2 SYDVKM. The CDR3 is 15 amino acids. The DNA for the CDR3 is TGTGCCAGCAGTTTGGGGGGGGCGCGCGGAAACACCATATATTTT. Translating it yields CASSLGGARGNTIYF.

This rearrangement joins TRBV6-4 to TRBJ2-1; 10 bases align to TRBD2. Germline CDR1 reads MRHNA; CDR2 reads SNTAGT. This CDR3 region has 15 residues. Trimming took 5 bases from V and 4 from J; bases not matched to a gene: 5. CDR3 bases: TGTGCCAGCAGTTTAGGGACTAGCGCGTACAATGAGCAGTTCTTC. Its protein product is CASSLGTSAYNEQFF.

This clone showed up just once. The chain links TRBV28 to TRBJ2-7; D is perhaps TRBD2 (7 bases). The V and J ends lost 2 bases and 2 bases respectively, with 13 bases between them. The CDR3 contains 15 residues. Germline V CDR1 and CDR2: MDHEN, SYDVKM. The CDR3 loop is CASSLRGGVPYEQYF. CDR3 coding DNA: TGTGCCAGCAGTTTAAGGGGGGGGGTCCCCTACGAGCAGTACTTC. Complete variable domain (other parts from reference TRBV28 and TRBJ2-7): DVKVTQSSRYLVKRTGEKVFLECVQDMDHENMFWYRQDPGLGLRLIYFSYDVKMKEKGDIPEGYSVSREKKERFSLILESASTNQTSMYLCASSLRGGVPYEQYFGPGTRLTVT.

The chain recombines TRBV6-5 with TRBJ1-2; no reliable D call. Germline V gives CDR1 MNHEY, CDR2 SVGAGI. Deletions cut 0 bases from V and 4 bases from J, with 12 bases between. This CDR3 has 15 residues. CDR3 sequence reads: CASSYSLRLAYGYTF. The CDR3 DNA is TGTGCCAGCAGTTACTCGTTGCGATTAGCCTATGGCTACACCTTC.

J is TRBJ2-3 and V is TRBV6-6, with TRBD2 matching over 9 bases. The germline gives CDR1 MNHNY, CDR2 SVGAGI (reference sequence). Losses at the gene ends were 8 bases for V and 4 bases for J; bases not matched to a gene: 4. The CDR3 consists of 13 residues. The CDR3 bases are TGTGCCAGCCGTAGCGGGAGTGCAGATACGCAGTATTTT. It specifies CASRSGSADTQYF.

V usage is TRBV5-1 and J usage is TRBJ2-5; 16 bases are a match to TRBD2. Germline lookup yields CDR1 SGHRS and CDR2 YFSETQ. V lost 6 bases to trimming and J lost 5 bases; unmatched junction nucleotides: 7. The CDR3 is 16 residues long. CDR3 sequence (DNA): TGCGCCAGCACCGTAGGGACTAGCGGGAGGGTCGAGACCCAGTACTTC. Translated: CASTVGTSGRVETQYF.

The gene calls are TRBV5-1 and TRBJ1-5, with 9 bases lining up with TRBD1. The CDR3 loop spans 16 amino acids. Germline assignment: CDR1 SGHRS and CDR2 YFSETQ. Trimming at V came to 3 bases and at J to 3 bases, leaving 7 bases not matched to a gene. CDR3 DNA: TGCGCCAGCAGCTCGGGGGACAGGGCCAACAATCAGCCCCAGCATTTT. This sequence encodes CASSSGDRANNQPQHF.